The source of this T cell receptor beta chain is a study of TIL therapy for anti-PD-1-resistant metastatic lung cancer. Study summary: Tumors were harvested before any PD-1/PD-L1 blockade. Half of patients were current or former smokers.

This clone was seen more than once but under ten times. The immunoSEQ assay was v3. Clones were read by immunoSEQ multiplex PCR, and TCRdb kept only the in-frame ones, dropping some. This sample carries some 20,000 clones, about 80% of them seen once, and the ten largest clones take 7% to 9%. As to time point: pre-treatment sample, taken before nivolumab and TIL therapy. Stage 4 NSCLC adults joined between late 2017 and January 2020. V was pared by 3 bases and J by 7 bases, with 1 base of the junction left unmatched. This CDR3 spans 14 amino acids. Per the germline V gene, CDR1 is SGHNT and CDR2 is YYREEE (reference sequence).

This chain uses TRBV5-4 with TRBJ1-6; 10 nucleotides agree with TRBD1. The sequenced sample was blood, obtained at baseline. The source of this sequence is a person between 30 and 80 years old with non-small cell lung cancer. Here the CDR3 reads CASSWGQGNSPLHF. The CDR3 region has the DNA TGTGCCAGCAGCTGGGGACAGGGGAATTCACCCCTCCACTTT.